A selection of T cell receptor beta chains follows, all from one sample in a study of regulatory T cells in long-lasting Graves disease. Each CDR3 protein gets one entry after TCRdb re-called the multiplex PCR reads with MiXCR. The sample lists a few hundred thousand distinct CDR3 sequences, roughly 15% occurring once. These data also formed part of another study, on T cells in Graves' hyperthyroidism and ophthalmopathy.

The sample here was peripheral blood mononuclear cells (PBMCs), taken at new diagnosis, from a patient treated with antithyroid drugs. The receptors stem from a woman in her 50s with Graves disease. Each CDR3 is given with its conserved first and last residue.

CDR3aa	v_gene	j_gene
CASSTGTPLEQYF	TRBV28	TRBJ2-7
CASRSGYYSNQPQHF	TRBV28	TRBJ1-5
CASSLEAGGPWNEQFF	TRBV5-1	TRBJ2-1
CASSPGGAFTSAGGRGTGELFF	TRBV28	TRBJ2-2
CASSGLAGGRETQYF	TRBV2	TRBJ2-5
CASSLFVEPQHF	TRBV27	TRBJ1-5
CSARVGLAGGFLYNEQFF	TRBV20-1	TRBJ2-1
CASSYRANAANYGYTF	TRBV10-3	TRBJ1-2
CASSLLRDTNTEAFF	TRBV19	TRBJ1-1
CASSIRASGRFDSGELFF	TRBV19	TRBJ2-2
CARPREFREQETQYF	TRBV28	NA
CASSLQGTNEKLFF	TRBV5-4	TRBJ1-4
CASSEAGYGGNQPQHF	TRBV6-1	TRBJ1-5
CASSQETSGRGEQFF	TRBV3-1	TRBJ2-1
CAWSVNRYYEQYF	TRBV30	TRBJ2-7
CASSFGTKDEQYF	TRBV5-1	TRBJ2-7
CASSPRGISGANVLTF	TRBV14	TRBJ2-6
CASSLKGQGNHEQYF	TRBV7-3	TRBJ2-7
CASSQVRVMVAGGGGEQFF	TRBV4-1	TRBJ2-1
CASSSRQGAGTEAFF	TRBV2	TRBJ1-1
CSVSAGGGEEPQHF	TRBV29-1	TRBJ1-5
CASSFFHEISTASGEQYF	TRBV5-6	TRBJ2-7
CASSPDRVAGNQPQHF	TRBV28	TRBJ1-5